This T cell receptor (beta chain) was retrieved from a study of shared clonotypes between healthy human individuals. General study results and limits: Richness estimates generally favored naive over memory subsets. In the sorted subsets, rarefaction showed sequencing was incomplete despite large depth.

Naive CD8 cells were CD45RO-negative, positively selected for CCR7, excluding terminally differentiated effector memory CD45RA+ cells. Donors included only healthy HIV-negative adults lacking recent acute infections or vaccinations. There are 14 residues in the CDR3. V shed 1 base and J shed 3 bases, with 10 bases lying between them. CDR1 is MNHEY, CDR2 SMNVEV, per germline (reference sequence). To note about this clone: Antigen specificity is unknown.

Template for every sorted-subset replicate PCR totaled approximately 0.2 ug DNA, around 33,000 T cell genomes. Data came from immunoSEQ multiplex PCR; TCRdb stores just in-frame clones and leaves some out. The sample consists of millions of clones, about 94% of them appearing once. This rearrangement joins TRBV27 to TRBJ2-7; maybe TRBD2 (5 bases). The sequence came from a man younger than 35 in good health. Source material: naive CD8+ T cells sorted from blood. The CDR3 region is CASSLFGLHYEQYF. CDR3 nucleotide sequence: TGTGCCAGCAGTTTATTTGGACTCCACTACGAGCAGTACTTC.